What follows are 6 T cell receptor beta chains derived from one specimen sequenced in a study of CD8 T cells in ankylosing spondylitis. TCRdb reprocessed the 5' RACE reads with MiXCR, giving one entry per CDR3 protein. The table has under 130,000 distinct CDR3 sequences, 24% seen once; the top ten hold 12%. Material for sequencing was synovial fluid, either unsorted or a sorted T cell fraction (not recorded which). Receptors originate from a male donor with ankylosing spondylitis.

V and J are TRBV5-1 and TRBJ2-1; tentative D call: TRBD1 (7 bases). Trimming removed 0 bases from V and 9 bases from J, with 13 bases in between. CDR1 and CDR2 (germline): SGHRS, YFSETQ. This CDR3 has 14 amino acids. The CDR3 here is CASSLAGQGGEQFF. CDR3 nucleotide sequence: TGCGCCAGCAGCTTGGCGGGTCAGGGGGGTGAGCAGTTCTTC.

This clonotype was counted at least ten times. For the CDR3, the DNA is TGTGCCAGCAGTGAACTACGGGGATTTGGCTACACCTTC. Encoded protein: CASSELRGFGYTF. V and J are TRBV25-1 and TRBJ1-2; no clear D. Germline V gene lookup returns CDR1 MGHDK and CDR2 SYGVNS. V lost 2 bases and J 7 bases, leaving 11 bases between the germline ends. This CDR3 is 13 amino acids long.

This clonotype appeared a few times. This sequence joins TRBV11-2 and TRBJ1-1; D is ambiguous. V lost 1 base and J 4 bases, leaving 4 bases between the germline ends. The CDR3 has 12 residues. Per germline, CDR1 SGHAT and CDR2 FQNNGV. CDR3 sequence: CASSLASTEAFF. The CDR3 nucleotides read TGTGCCAGCAGCTTAGCGTCCACTGAAGCTTTCTTT. Full variable domain (remainder filled in from reference TRBV11-2 and TRBJ1-1): EAGVAQSPRYKIIEKRQSVAFWCNPISGHATLYWYQQILGQGPKLLIQFQNNGVVDDSQLPKDRFSAERLKGVDSTLKIQPAKLEDSAVYLCASSLASTEAFFGQGTRLTVV.

The chain recombines TRBV18 with TRBJ2-1; 10 positions agree with TRBD2. Germline trimming cut 3 bases from V and 9 bases from J; bases unmatched to any gene: 8. The CDR3 has 15 amino acids. Germline V gene sequence: CDR1 KGHSH, CDR2 LQKENI. The CDR3 sequence is CASSPILAGTGEQFF. CDR3 sequence (DNA): TGTGCCAGCTCACCTATACTAGCGGGGACGGGTGAGCAGTTCTTC.

The V call is TRBV20-1, the J call TRBJ1-4; D uncertain. The CDR3 totals 15 residues. V was cut by 0 bases and J by 6 bases, with 14 bases left in between. In germline, CDR1 is DFQATT, CDR2 SNEGSKA (reference sequence). The CDR3 region has the DNA TGCAGTGCTAGAGAATGGAGGGCCCAAGATGAAAAACTGTTTTTT. Translating it yields CSAREWRAQDEKLFF.

The chain uses TRBV7-9 and TRBJ2-7; 7 nucleotides line up with TRBD2. J gave up 2 bases and V 6 bases, and 10 bases lay outside the gene matches. Germline lookup yields CDR1 SEHNR and CDR2 FQNEAQ (reference sequence). CDR3 length: 15 amino acids. The CDR3 is CASSHGRGITYEQYF. In nucleotides, the CDR3 is TGTGCCAGCAGTCACGGGCGGGGGATCACCTACGAGCAGTACTTC.